Listed below are T cell receptor beta chains from one sample, sequenced in a study of blood T cells in healthy people across ages. TCRdb re-derived calls from the 5' RACE reads in MiXCR, one entry per CDR3 protein. This sample has about 810,000 distinct CDR3 sequences, with around 36% found just once. The sequenced sample consisted of blood. The receptors originated from a man between 18 and 29 years old in good health. CDR3s include the opening cysteine and the closing phenylalanine or tryptophan.

V gene: TRBV20-1
J gene: TRBJ1-5
CDR3 protein: CSARSGNGNQPQHF

V gene: TRBV12-3/TRBV12-4
J gene: TRBJ1-5
CDR3 protein: CASHKDSNQPQHF

V gene: TRBV7-9
J gene: TRBJ1-2
CDR3 protein: CASSLLKASNYGYTF

V gene: TRBV3-1
J gene: TRBJ1-2
CDR3 protein: CASSPRDRENYGYTF

V gene: TRBV6-2/TRBV6-3
J gene: TRBJ1-1
CDR3 protein: CASTPYTEAFF

V gene: TRBV6-5
J gene: TRBJ2-6
CDR3 protein: CACSPNEGTGANVLTF

V gene: TRBV27
J gene: TRBJ2-7
CDR3 protein: CASSLRQTYEQYF

V gene: TRBV3-1
J gene: -
CDR3 protein: CASSHSGGAPSYNEQYF

V gene: TRBV3-1
J gene: TRBJ2-5
CDR3 protein: CASSQDPSGGMETQYF

V gene: TRBV5-6
J gene: TRBJ2-1
CDR3 protein: CASREGIQITSSYNEQFF

V gene: TRBV28
J gene: TRBJ1-1
CDR3 protein: CASRYLGVAREAFF

V gene: TRBV6-1
J gene: TRBJ1-5
CDR3 protein: CASPGPNQPQHF

V gene: TRBV12-3/TRBV12-4
J gene: TRBJ2-7
CDR3 protein: CASSPSTATYEQYF

V gene: TRBV4-1
J gene: TRBJ2-5
CDR3 protein: CASSQVGGRNEQYF

V gene: TRBV7-9
J gene: TRBJ1-1
CDR3 protein: CASSSGQGMNTEAFF

V gene: TRBV4-1
J gene: TRBJ1-5
CDR3 protein: CASSQAWVQPQHF

V gene: TRBV5-5
J gene: TRBJ2-5
CDR3 protein: CASSLNSGTGKETQYF